Sequencing of this TCR beta chain was carried out in a study of CD8 T cells in ankylosing spondylitis. Overall study results and limits: It was reported that disease-linked clones were significantly enriched in matched ankylosing spondylitis synovial fluid. Among TCR beta sequences, a motif of roughly 8 highly homologous variants appeared characteristic of ankylosing spondylitis blood.

TCRdb called the 5' RACE reads again in MiXCR, with one record for every CDR3 protein. The table lists almost 400,000 distinct CDR3 sequences, about a fifth of them singletons. Regarding this clonotype: What it recognizes is unknown.

This CDR3 has 15 residues. Germline lookup yields CDR1 WSHSY and CDR2 SAAADI. With V trimmed by 4 bases and J by 3 bases, 5 bases remained unmatched. The source of this sequence is a male donor with ankylosing spondylitis. The chain carries TRBV10-2 and TRBJ2-1; the match to TRBD2 covers 8 bases. The sample taken for sequencing was blood, either unsorted or a sorted T cell fraction (not recorded which). The CDR3 region has the DNA TGCGCCAGCAGTGCTTACGGGAGGGACTACAATGAGCAGTTCTTC. This gives the protein CASSAYGRDYNEQFF.